This note documents a single T cell receptor (beta chain) sequence. The antigen is undetermined. This sample was taken from a study of long-term antiretroviral therapy in people with HIV. The study's findings and limits: Post-treatment diversity went higher with ART but stayed below transplant donor controls. Records did not include ART adherence, viral resistance or therapy changes.

No fewer than two post-ART and no fewer than one pre-ART PBMC samples existed for each donor. Every one of the participants with HIV received treatment in the United States. It was version v3.0 of the immunoSEQ assay that was run at survey level. Profiled with immunoSEQ multiplex PCR; TCRdb holds only in-frame clones, not every one. The table records tens of thousands of clones, about four fifths of them present only once. V lost 1 base to trimming and J lost 0 bases, with 6 bases between them. The CDR3 has 14 residues. In germline, CDR1 is SGHVS, CDR2 FQNEAQ. The TCR comes from a man aged 18 to 35 with HIV. The gene calls are TRBV7-8 and TRBJ1-1; no clear D gene. The specimen was unsorted PBMCs, collected 1 year after starting antiretroviral therapy. CDR3 sequence: CASSLDDLNTEAFF. CDR3 bases: TGTGCCAGCAGCTTAGATGATCTGAACACTGAAGCTTTCTTT.